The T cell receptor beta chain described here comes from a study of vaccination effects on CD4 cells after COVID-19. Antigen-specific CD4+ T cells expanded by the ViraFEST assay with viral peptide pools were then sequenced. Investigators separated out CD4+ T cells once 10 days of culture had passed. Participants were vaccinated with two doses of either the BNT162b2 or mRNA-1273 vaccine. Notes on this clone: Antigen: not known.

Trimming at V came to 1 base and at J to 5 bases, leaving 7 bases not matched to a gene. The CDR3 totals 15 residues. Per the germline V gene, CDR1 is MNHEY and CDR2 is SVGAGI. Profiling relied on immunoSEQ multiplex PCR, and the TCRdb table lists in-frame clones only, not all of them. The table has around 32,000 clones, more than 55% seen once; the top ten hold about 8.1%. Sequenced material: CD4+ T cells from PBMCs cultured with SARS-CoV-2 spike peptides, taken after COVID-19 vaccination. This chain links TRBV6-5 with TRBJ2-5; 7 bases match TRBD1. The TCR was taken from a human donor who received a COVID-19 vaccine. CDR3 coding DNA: TGTGCCAGCAGTTACTGGGGACAGCTCCCCGAGACCCAGTACTTC. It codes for CASSYWGQLPETQYF.